One sample yielded the 2 T cell receptor beta chains listed below, sequenced in a study of T cells in women clearing cervical HPV infection. Only in-frame clones appear in the TCRdb table, and some are missing; sequencing was by immunoSEQ multiplex PCR. The sample has some 39,000 clones. The sample taken for sequencing was blood buffy coat. The receptors derive from a woman aged 18 to 75 with a cervical HPV16 infection that either progressed to CIN3+ or cleared (not recorded which).

On this clone itself: The CDR3 goes on 3 residues after the read ends, and that part is filled in from the germline J gene. The chain employs TRBV19 and TRBJ2-3; D remains unclear. This CDR3 contains 15 residues. Per germline, CDR1 LNHDA and CDR2 SQIVND (reference sequence). The DNA read from the CDR3 is TGTGCCAGTACTCTCCGACACCTTCTCAATCAGCCG. Its protein is CASTLRHLLNQP. The full CDR3 reads CASTLRHLLNQPQYF.

A note on this clone: The read comes to an end 3 residues before the CDR3 does, leaving the germline J gene to fill in the end. The V and J genes are TRBV7-2 and TRBJ2-3, with TRBD2 matching 7 bases. Trimming at V came to 1 base and at J to 7 bases, leaving 5 bases not matched to a gene. Germline CDR1 reads SGHTA; CDR2 reads FQGNSA. The CDR3 is 14 residues long. The CDR3 region is CASSLGGSIYTQYF. Incomplete CDR3 DNA: TGTGCCAGCAGCTTAGGCGGGAGTATATATACG. Full variable domain (rest looked up from reference TRBV7-2 and TRBJ2-3): GAGVSQSPSNKVTEKGKDVELRCDPISGHTALYWYRQSLGQGLEFLIYFQGNSAPDKSGLPSDRFSAERTGGSVSTLTIQRTQQEDSAVYLCASSLGGSIYTQYFGPGTRLTVL.